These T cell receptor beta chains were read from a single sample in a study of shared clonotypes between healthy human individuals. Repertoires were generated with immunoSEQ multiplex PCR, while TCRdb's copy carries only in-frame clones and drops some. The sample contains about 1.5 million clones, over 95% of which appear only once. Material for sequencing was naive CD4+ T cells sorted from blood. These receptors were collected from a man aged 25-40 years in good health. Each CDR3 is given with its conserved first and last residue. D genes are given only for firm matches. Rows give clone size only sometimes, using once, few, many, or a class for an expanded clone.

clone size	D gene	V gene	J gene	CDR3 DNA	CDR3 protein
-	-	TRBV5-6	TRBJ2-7	TGTGCCAGCAGCCGTACGGGGGTGGCCTACGAGCAGTACTTC	CASSRTGVAYEQYF
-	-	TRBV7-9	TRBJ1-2	TGTGCCAGCAGCTTAGGTGCAGGTGTAGGTGTGGACTATGGCTACACCTTC	CASSLGAGVGVDYGYTF
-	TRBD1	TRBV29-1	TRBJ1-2	TGCAGCGTTGCCCGGACAGGGGTAGGCTACACCTTC	CSVARTGVGYTF
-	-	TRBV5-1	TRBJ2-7	TGCGCCAGCAGGGTCGCTGGTACCCCCTACGAGCAGTACTTC	CASRVAGTPYEQYF
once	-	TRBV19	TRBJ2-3	TGTGCCAGTAGTATAGGTCCGGATACGCAGTATTTT	CASSIGPDTQYF
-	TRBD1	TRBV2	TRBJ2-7	TGTGCCAGCAGGGGACAGGGGGTCGGCGAGCAGTACTTC	CASRGQGVGEQYF
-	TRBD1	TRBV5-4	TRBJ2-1	TGTGCCAGCAGCTTGGATCCGGGACAGGGAAACTACAATGAGCAGTTCTTC	CASSLDPGQGNYNEQFF
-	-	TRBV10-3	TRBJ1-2	TGTGCCAGCTACCACCTCTCAGGAGATTTTTATGGCTACACCTTC	CASYHLSGDFYGYTF
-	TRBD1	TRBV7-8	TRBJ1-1	TGTGCCAGCAGCTTAAAAAGGGACAGAGCTGAAGCTTTCTTT	CASSLKRDRAEAFF
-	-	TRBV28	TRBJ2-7	TGTGCCAGCAGTCCAACTAGCTACGAGCAGTACTTC	CASSPTSYEQYF
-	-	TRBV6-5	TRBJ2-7	TGTGCCAGCAGGGCTTCGGGACTCCCTAGCGAGCAGTACTTC	CASRASGLPSEQYF
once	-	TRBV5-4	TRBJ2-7	TGTGCCAGCAGCTTGGGTCTCGCACCCTACGAGCAGTACTTC	CASSLGLAPYEQYF
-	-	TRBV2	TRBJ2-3	TGTGCCAGCAGTCAAAACACAGATACGCAGTATTTT	CASSQNTDTQYF
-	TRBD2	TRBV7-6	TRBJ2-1	TGTGCCAGCAGCTTATCTCCTATCATGGCTGCGGGAGGGTACAATGAGCAGTTCTTC	CASSLSPIMAAGGYNEQFF
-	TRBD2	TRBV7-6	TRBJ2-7	TGTGCCAGCAGCTCGGGAGGGGCCTACGAGCAGTACTTC	CASSSGGAYEQYF
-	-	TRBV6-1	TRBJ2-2	TGTGCCAGCAGTGGGCAAGACACCGGGGAGCTGTTTTTT	CASSGQDTGELFF
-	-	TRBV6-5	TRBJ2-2	TGTGCCAGCAGTTACGGGATTACCGGGGAGCTGTTTTTT	CASSYGITGELFF
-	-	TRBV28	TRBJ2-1	TGTGCCAGCAGCCCAAATACGGGACTCTCCCGCTCGGATGAGCAGTTCTTC	CASSPNTGLSRSDEQFF
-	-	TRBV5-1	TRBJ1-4	TGCGCCAGCAGCGGGGGGCAGAAGAATGAAAAACTGTTTTTT	CASSGGQKNEKLFF
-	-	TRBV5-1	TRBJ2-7	TGCGCCAGCAGGACTAATCCCACAGGGTCCAGCTACGAGCAGTACTTC	CASRTNPTGSSYEQYF
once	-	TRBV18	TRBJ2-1	TGTGCCAGCTCACCACTAACGGACTCTGAGCAGTTCTTC	CASSPLTDSEQFF
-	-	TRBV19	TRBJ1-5	TGTGCCAGTAGTATTGGGACCCGAAGGGGGTCCCATCAGCCCCAGCATTTT	CASSIGTRRGSHQPQHF
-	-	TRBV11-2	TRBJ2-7	TGTGCCAGCAGCTTCTATGGGGGGACGTCAGATCGGGAGCAGTACTTC	CASSFYGGTSDREQYF
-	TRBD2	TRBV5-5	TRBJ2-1	TGTGCCAGCAGCCTAGCGGGAGGCAATGAGCAGTTCTTC	CASSLAGGNEQFF
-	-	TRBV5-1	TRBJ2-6	TGCGCCAGCAGGTTTGGGCGGGTGGACTCTGGGGCCAACGTCCTGACTTTC	CASRFGRVDSGANVLTF
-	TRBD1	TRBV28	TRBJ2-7	TGTGCCAGCAGTTTAGTGCAGGGGGCCTACGAGCAGTACTTC	CASSLVQGAYEQYF
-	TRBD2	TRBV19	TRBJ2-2	TGTGCCAGTAGTGCGGAGACTAGCGTGGCCGGGGAGCTGTTTTTT	CASSAETSVAGELFF
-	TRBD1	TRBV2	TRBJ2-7	TGTGCCAGCACCACACAGGGGGCAGCCTACGAGCAGTACTTC	CASTTQGAAYEQYF
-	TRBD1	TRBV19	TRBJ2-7	TGTGCCAGTAGTATACCAGGGGGTGGGCAGTACTTC	CASSIPGGGQYF
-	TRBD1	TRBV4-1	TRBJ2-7	TGCGCCAGCAGCCAAGAGAGGCGCAGGGGGCTTTACGAGCAGTACTTC	CASSQERRRGLYEQYF
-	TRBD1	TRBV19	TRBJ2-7	TGTGCCAGTAGTGTCAACAGGGGCCCCAACGAGCAGTACTTC	CASSVNRGPNEQYF
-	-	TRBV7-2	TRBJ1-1	TGTGCCAGCAGCTTAGGAGGACCCCACGCCACTGAAGCTTTCTTT	CASSLGGPHATEAFF
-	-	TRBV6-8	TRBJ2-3	TGTGCCAGCAGTTACTCGAGGCGGGTAGATACGCAGTATTTT	CASSYSRRVDTQYF
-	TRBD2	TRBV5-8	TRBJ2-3	TGTGCCAGCAGCTTGGCCCCACTAGCGGTGACTAGCACAGATACGCAGTATTTT	CASSLAPLAVTSTDTQYF
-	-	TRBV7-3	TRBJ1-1	TGTGCCAGCAGCCCGAGGGGGAGGGTTGCTGAAGCTTTCTTT	CASSPRGRVAEAFF
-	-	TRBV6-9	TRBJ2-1	TGTGCCAGCACCTTGTCCCGGACAGAAAAGCAACCTAATGAGCAGTTCTTC	CASTLSRTEKQPNEQFF
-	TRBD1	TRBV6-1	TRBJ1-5	TGTGCCACGAACAGGGGGCAGTTAAATCAGCCCCAGCATTTT	CATNRGQLNQPQHF
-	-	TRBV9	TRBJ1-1	TGTGCCAGCAGCGTAGCTGTGAGGACGGTGGACACTGAAGCTTTCTTT	CASSVAVRTVDTEAFF
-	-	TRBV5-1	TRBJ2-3	TGCGCCAGCAGCCCCTACGTATTAGCGGGCACAGATACGCAGTATTTT	CASSPYVLAGTDTQYF
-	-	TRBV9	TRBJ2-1	TGTGCCAGCAGCGTAGATACTGGCGGAGGCTCCTACAATGAGCAGTTCTTC	CASSVDTGGGSYNEQFF
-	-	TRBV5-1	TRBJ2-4	TGCGCCAGCAGCTTGGAGGGAAACAAAAACATTCAGTACTTC	CASSLEGNKNIQYF
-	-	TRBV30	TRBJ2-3	TGTGCCTGGGGCCTCTCCGGCAGGGCCCTCACAGATACGCAGTATTTT	CAWGLSGRALTDTQYF
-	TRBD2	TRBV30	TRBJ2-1	TGTGCCTGGATAGCTAGCGGGAATACGAATGAGCAGTTCTTC	CAWIASGNTNEQFF
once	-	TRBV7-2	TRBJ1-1	TGTGCCAGCAACGAGCGGGGGTACACTGAAGCTTTCTTT	CASNERGYTEAFF
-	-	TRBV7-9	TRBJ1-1	TGTGCCAGCAGCTCTATGAACACTGAAGCTTTCTTT	CASSSMNTEAFF
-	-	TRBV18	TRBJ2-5	TGTGCCAGCTCACCACTTGGGCAGGGCCTGATGGCCCAAGAGACCCAGTACTTC	CASSPLGQGLMAQETQYF
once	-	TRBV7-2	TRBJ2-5	TGTGCCGTGGGGTTACAGACCCAGTACTTC	CAVGLQTQYF
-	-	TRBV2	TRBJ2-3	TGTGCCAGAACTCGCGCCTCGGGAGAAAGAGATACGCAGTATTTT	CARTRASGERDTQYF
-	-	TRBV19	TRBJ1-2	TGTGCCAGTAGTATCGCACTGAGACTGAAGAGCTGGAGCTATGGAAAGTCTAGGACCTTC	CASSIALRLKSWSYGKSRTF
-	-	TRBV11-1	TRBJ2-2	TGTGCCAGCAGCACATGGTCAAAGAGACACCCCGGGGAGCTGTTTTTT	CASSTWSKRHPGELFF